The clone carrying this T cell receptor (beta chain) was seen a single time. Version v3.0 of the immunoSEQ assay ran at survey level. Generated by immunoSEQ multiplex PCR, the TCRdb table keeps only in-frame clones and is missing some. The sample contains 30,000 to 50,000 clones, approximately 85% of which appear only once. The sample belongs to a study of long-term antiretroviral therapy in people with HIV. This TCR came from a woman between 50 and 59 years old with HIV. This material consisted of unsorted PBMCs, taken 3.1 years after starting antiretroviral therapy.

The CDR3 sequence is CASSYRETNEKLFF. The CDR3 DNA is TGTGCCAGCTCATACAGGGAGACTAATGAAAAACTGTTTTTT. The genes are TRBV18 and TRBJ1-4, with D possibly TRBD1 on 6 matching bases. Trimming shortened V by 5 bases and J by 2 bases, and 9 bases separated the two germline ends. The CDR3 consists of 14 residues. From germline, CDR1 is KGHSH and CDR2 LQKENI.